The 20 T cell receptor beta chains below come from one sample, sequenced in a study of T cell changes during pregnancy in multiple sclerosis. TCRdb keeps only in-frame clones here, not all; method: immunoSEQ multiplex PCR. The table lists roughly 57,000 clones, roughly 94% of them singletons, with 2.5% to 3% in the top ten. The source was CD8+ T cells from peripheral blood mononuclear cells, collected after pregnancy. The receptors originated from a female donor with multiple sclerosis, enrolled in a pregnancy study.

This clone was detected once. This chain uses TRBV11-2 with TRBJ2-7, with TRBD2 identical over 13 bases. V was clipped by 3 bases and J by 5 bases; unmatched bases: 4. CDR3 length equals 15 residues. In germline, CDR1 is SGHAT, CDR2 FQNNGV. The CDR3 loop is CASSLGLAGSDEQYF. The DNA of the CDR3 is TGTGCCAGCAGCTTGGGACTAGCGGGAAGCGACGAGCAGTACTTC. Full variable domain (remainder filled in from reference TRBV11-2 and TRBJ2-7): EAGVAQSPRYKIIEKRQSVAFWCNPISGHATLYWYQQILGQGPKLLIQFQNNGVVDDSQLPKDRFSAERLKGVDSTLKIQPAKLEDSAVYLCASSLGLAGSDEQYFGPGTRLTVT.

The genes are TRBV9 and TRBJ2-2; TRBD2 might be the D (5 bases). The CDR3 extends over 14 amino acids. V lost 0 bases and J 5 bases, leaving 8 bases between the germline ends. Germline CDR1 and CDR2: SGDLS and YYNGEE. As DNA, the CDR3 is TGTGCCAGCAGCGTAGCGGACTTTACCGGGGAGCTGTTTTTT. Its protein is CASSVADFTGELFF.

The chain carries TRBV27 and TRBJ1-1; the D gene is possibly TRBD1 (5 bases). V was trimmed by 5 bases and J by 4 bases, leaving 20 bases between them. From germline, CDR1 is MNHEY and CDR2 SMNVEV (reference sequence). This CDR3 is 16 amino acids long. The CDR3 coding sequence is TGTGCCAGCAGTCCCCTGGGGGGGAAGGAGCGCACTGAAGCTTTCTTT. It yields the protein CASSPLGGKERTEAFF.

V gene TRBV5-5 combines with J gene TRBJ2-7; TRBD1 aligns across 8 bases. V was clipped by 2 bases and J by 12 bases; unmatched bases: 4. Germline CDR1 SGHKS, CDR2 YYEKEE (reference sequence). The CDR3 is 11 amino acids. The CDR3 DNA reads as TGTGCCAGCAGCTTAGGGCAGGGGGCGTACTTC. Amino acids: CASSLGQGAYF. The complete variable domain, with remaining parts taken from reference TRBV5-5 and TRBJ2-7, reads DAGVTQSPTHLIKTRGQQVTLRCSPISGHKSVSWYQQVLGQGPQFIFQYYEKEERGRGNFPDRFSARQFPNYSSELNVNALLLGDSALYLCASSLGQGAYFGPGTRLTVT.

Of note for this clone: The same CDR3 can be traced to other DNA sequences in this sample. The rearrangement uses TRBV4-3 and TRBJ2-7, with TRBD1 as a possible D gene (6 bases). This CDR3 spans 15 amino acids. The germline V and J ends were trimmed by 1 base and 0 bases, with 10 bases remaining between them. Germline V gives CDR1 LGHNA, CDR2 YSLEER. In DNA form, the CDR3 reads TGCGCCAGCAGCCAAGGGCAGGGGACCTCCTACGAGCAGTACTTC. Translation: CASSQGQGTSYEQYF.

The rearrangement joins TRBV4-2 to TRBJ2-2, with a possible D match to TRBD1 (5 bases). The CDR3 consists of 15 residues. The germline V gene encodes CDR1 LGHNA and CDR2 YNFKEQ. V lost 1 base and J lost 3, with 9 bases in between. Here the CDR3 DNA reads TGTGCCAGCAGCCAAGTCCAGGGCGACACCGGGGAGCTGTTTTTT. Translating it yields CASSQVQGDTGELFF.

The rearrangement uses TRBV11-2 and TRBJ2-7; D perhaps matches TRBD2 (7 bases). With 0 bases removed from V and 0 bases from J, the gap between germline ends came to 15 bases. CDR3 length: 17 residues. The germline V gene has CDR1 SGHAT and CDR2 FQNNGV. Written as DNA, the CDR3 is TGTGCCAGCAGCTTAGATTTAGGGGGGGACCACTCCTACGAGCAGTACTTC. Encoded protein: CASSLDLGGDHSYEQYF.

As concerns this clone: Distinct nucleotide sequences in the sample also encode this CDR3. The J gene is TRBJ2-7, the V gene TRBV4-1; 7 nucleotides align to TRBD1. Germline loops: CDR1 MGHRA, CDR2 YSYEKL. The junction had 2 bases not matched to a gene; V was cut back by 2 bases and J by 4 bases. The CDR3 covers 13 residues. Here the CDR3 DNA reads TGCGCCAGCAGCCAAAAACAGGGGTACGAGCAGTACTTC. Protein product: CASSQKQGYEQYF.

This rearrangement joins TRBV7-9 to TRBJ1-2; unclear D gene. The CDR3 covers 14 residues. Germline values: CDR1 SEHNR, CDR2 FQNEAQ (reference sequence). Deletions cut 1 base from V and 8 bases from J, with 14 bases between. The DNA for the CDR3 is TGTGCCAGCAGCTTAGGGTGGGGAGGGAACGGCTACACCTTC. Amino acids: CASSLGWGGNGYTF.

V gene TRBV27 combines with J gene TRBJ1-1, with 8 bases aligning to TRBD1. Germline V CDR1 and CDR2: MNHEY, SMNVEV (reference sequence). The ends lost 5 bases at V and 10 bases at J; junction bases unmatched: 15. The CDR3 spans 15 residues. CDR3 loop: CASSPGQGGGRGAFF. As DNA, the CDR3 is TGTGCCAGCAGTCCCGGACAGGGAGGAGGTCGGGGAGCTTTCTTT.

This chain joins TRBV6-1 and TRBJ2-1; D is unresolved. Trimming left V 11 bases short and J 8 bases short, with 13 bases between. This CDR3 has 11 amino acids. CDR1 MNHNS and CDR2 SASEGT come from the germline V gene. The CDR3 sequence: CAARLRDEQFF. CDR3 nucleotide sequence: TGTGCCGCCAGACTCCGGGATGAGCAGTTCTTC.

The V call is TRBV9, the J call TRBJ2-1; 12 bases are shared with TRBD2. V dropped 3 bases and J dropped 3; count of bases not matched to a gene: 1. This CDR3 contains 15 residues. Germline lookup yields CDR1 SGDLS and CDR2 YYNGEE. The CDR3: CASSELAGGYNEQFF. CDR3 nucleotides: TGTGCCAGCAGCGAACTAGCGGGGGGCTACAATGAGCAGTTCTTC.

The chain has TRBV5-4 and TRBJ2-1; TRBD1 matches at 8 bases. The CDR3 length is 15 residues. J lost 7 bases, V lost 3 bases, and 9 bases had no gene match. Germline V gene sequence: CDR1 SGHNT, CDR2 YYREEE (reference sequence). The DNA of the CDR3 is TGTGCCAGCAGCTCACCCCAGGGGGCTGGTAATGAGCAGTTCTTC. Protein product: CASSSPQGAGNEQFF.

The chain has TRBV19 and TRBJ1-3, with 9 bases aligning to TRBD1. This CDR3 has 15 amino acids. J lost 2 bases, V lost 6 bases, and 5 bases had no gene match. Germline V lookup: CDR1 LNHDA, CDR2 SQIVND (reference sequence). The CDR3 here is CASREQGAPGNTIYF. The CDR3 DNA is TGTGCCAGTAGGGAACAGGGGGCGCCTGGAAACACCATATATTTT.

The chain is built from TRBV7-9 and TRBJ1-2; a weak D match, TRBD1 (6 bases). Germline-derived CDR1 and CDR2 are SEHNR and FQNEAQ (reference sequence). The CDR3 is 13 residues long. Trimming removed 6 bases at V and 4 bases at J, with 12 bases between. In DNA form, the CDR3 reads TGTGCCAGCAGTTCCGGGACAATCTATGGCTACACCTTC. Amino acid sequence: CASSSGTIYGYTF.

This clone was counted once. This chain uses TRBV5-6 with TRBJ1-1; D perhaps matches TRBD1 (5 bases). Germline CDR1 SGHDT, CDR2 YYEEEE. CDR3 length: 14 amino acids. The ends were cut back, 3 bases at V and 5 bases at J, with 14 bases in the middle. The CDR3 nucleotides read TGTGCCAGCAGCTGGGGGACTCTCGGGACTGAAGCTTTCTTT. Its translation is CASSWGTLGTEAFF.

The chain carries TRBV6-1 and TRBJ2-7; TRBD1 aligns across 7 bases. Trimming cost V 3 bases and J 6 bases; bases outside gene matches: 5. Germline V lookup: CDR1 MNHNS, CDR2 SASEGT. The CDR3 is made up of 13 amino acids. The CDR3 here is CASSDWDSGEQYF. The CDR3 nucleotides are TGTGCCAGCAGTGATTGGGACAGCGGCGAGCAGTACTTC.

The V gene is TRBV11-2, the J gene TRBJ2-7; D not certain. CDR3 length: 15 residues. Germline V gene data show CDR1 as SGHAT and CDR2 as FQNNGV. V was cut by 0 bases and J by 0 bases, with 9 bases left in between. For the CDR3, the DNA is TGTGCCAGCAGCTTAGAGGGCTCCGTCTCCTACGAGCAGTACTTC. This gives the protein CASSLEGSVSYEQYF.

The CDR3 bases are TGTGCCAGCTCACCTTCTCAGGGATGGGGGCCTTACAATGAGCAGTTCTTC. This sequence encodes CASSPSQGWGPYNEQFF. This chain uses TRBV18 with TRBJ2-1; D perhaps matches TRBD1 (6 bases). Looked up from germline, CDR1 is KGHSH and CDR2 is LQKENI. Trimming removed 3 bases at V and 4 bases at J, with 19 bases between. The CDR3 runs to 17 residues.

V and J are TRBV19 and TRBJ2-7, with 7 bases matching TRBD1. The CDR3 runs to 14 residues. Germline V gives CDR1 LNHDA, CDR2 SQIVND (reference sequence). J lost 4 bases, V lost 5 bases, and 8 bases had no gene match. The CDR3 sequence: CASSFGTALYEQYF. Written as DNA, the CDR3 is TGTGCCAGTAGTTTCGGGACAGCGCTTTACGAGCAGTACTTC.